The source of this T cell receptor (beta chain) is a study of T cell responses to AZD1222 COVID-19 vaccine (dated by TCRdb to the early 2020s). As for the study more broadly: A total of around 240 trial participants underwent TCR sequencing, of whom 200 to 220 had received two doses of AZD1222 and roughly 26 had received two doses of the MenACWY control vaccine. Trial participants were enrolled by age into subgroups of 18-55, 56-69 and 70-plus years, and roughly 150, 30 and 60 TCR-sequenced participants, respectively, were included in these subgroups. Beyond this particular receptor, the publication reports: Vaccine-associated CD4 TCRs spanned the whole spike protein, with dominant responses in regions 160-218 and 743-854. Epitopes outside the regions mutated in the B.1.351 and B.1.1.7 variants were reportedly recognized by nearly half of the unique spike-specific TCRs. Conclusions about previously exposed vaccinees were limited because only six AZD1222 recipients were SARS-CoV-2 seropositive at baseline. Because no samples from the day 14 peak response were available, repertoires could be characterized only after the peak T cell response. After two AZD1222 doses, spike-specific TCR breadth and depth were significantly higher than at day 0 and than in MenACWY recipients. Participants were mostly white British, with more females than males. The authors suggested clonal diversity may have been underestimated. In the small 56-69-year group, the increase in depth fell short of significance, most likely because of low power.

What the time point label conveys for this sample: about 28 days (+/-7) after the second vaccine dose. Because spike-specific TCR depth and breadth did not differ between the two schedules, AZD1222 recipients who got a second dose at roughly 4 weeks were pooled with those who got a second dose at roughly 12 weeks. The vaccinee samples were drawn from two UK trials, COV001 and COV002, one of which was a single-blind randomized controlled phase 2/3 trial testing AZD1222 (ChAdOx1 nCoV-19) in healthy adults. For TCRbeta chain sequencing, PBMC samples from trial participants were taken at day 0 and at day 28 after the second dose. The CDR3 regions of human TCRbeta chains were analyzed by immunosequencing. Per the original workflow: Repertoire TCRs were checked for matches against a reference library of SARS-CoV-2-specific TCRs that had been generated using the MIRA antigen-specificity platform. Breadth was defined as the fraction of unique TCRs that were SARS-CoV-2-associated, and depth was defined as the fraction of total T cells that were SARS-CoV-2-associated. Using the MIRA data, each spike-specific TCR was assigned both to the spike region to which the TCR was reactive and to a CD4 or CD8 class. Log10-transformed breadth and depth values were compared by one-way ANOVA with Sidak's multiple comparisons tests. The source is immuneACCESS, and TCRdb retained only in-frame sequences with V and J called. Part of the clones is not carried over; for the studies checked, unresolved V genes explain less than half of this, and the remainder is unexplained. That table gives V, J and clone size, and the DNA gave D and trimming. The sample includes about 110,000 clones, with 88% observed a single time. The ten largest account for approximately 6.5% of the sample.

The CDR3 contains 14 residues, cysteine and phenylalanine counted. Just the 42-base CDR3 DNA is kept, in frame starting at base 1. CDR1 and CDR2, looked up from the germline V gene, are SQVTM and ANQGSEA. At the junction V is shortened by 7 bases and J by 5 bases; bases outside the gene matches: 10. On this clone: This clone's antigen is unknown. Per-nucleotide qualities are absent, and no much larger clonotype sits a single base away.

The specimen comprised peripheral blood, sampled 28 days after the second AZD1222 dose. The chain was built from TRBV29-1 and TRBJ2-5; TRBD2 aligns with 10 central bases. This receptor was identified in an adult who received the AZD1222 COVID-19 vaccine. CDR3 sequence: CSGSPGLASETQYF. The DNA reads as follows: TGCAGCGGATCCCCGGGACTAGCGTCCGAGACCCAGTACTTC.